This T cell receptor beta chain originates from a study of long-term antiretroviral therapy in people with HIV. The CDR3 is made up of 14 amino acids. The V and J ends lost 10 bases and 0 bases, in that order; junction bases with no gene match: 8. Per germline, CDR1 SNHLY and CDR2 FYNNEI. The authors ran the immunoSEQ assay, v3.0, at survey level. Assay used: immunoSEQ multiplex PCR; TCRdb lists only in-frame clones, some missing. Of some 15,000 clones listed, less than 80% were seen once; the top ten hold approximately 13%. From each donor, at least one pre-ART PBMC sample and at least two post-ART PBMC samples were obtained.

The source was unsorted PBMCs, collected about 3.1 years after starting antiretroviral therapy. The chain couples TRBV2 to TRBJ1-2, with TRBD1 matching over 7 bases. This clonotype was obtained from a woman aged 40 to 49 with HIV. The CDR3 nucleotides are TGTGCCACCGGGGGGACAGTAGCTAACTATGGCTACACCTTC. Protein: CATGGTVANYGYTF.